This T cell receptor (beta chain) was identified in a study of cytomegalovirus exposure and HLA in healthy donors. Trimming stripped 0 bases from V and 5 bases from J, with 10 bases between. The CDR3 contains 14 residues. Germline CDR1 SGHTA, CDR2 FQGNSA. PCR involved 60 Vbeta and 13 Jbeta primers. Generated by immunoSEQ multiplex PCR, the TCRdb table keeps only in-frame clones and is missing some. The specimen's table records around 100,000 clones. Input material: PBMCs. The sequence was collected from a man aged 45-60 years in good health and CMV-seronegative. The chain combines TRBV7-2 with TRBJ1-2; D gene ambiguous. This CDR3 is CASSLAALIYGYTF. DNA for the CDR3: TGTGCCAGCAGCTTAGCAGCCCTGATTTATGGCTACACCTTC.